This T cell receptor beta chain was sequenced during a study of cytomegalovirus exposure and HLA in healthy donors. Findings and caveats of the study: 150 or so TCR beta chains were listed as cytomegalovirus-associated. It was reportedly the case that the classifier diagnosed cytomegalovirus status with high specificity and sensitivity. Many donors shared some public TCRs, even though most TCR sequences were rare.

Comments on this clone: Its antigen is currently unknown.

The data were produced by immunoSEQ multiplex PCR, yet TCRdb's version contains in-frame clones alone and is incomplete. The sample includes some 240,000 clones, over 65% of them seen just once. V lost 4 bases to trimming and J lost 8 bases, with 11 bases between them. CDR3 length equals 11 residues. The V gene's germline CDR1 is SQVTM and CDR2 ANQGSEA. The approximately 120-subject validation cohort, separate from the 666-subject first cohort, included the donors. The rearrangement links TRBV29-1 to TRBJ1-2; D may be TRBD1 (6 bases). The receptor comes from a woman under 30 in good health and CMV-seronegative. Sequenced: PBMCs. CDR3: CSVAGAEGYTF. The CDR3 DNA is TGCAGCGTTGCAGGGGCGGAAGGCTACACCTTC.